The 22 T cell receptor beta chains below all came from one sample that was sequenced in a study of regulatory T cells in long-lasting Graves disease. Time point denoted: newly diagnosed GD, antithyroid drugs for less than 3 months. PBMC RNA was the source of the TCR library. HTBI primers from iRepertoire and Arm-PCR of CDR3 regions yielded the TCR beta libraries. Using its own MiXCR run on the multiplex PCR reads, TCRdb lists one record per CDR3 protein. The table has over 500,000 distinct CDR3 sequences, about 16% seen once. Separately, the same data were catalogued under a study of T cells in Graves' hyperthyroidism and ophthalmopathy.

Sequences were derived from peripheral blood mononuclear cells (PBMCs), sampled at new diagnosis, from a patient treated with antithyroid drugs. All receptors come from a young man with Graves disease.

CDR3: CAWSYNRWSSGANVLTF. The CDR3 DNA reads TGTGCCTGGAGTTATAACAGGTGGAGCTCTGGGGCCAACGTCCTGACTTTC. J is TRBJ2-6 and V is TRBV30, with D possibly TRBD1 on 5 matching bases. Trimming took 2 bases from V and 0 from J, leaving 14 bases between them. Germline values: CDR1 GTSNPN, CDR2 SVGIG (reference sequence). CDR3 size: 17 residues. Full variable domain (remainder filled in from reference TRBV30 and TRBJ2-6): SQTIHQWPATLVQPVGSPLSLECTVEGTSNPNLYWYRQAAGRGLQLLFYSVGIGQISSEVPQNLSASRPQDRQFILSSKKLLLSDSGFYLCAWSYNRWSSGANVLTFGAGSRLTVL.

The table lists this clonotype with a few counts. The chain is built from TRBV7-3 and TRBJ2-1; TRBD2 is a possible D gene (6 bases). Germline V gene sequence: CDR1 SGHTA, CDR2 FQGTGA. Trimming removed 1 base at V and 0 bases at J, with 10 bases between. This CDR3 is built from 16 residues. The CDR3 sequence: CASSLNGGVSYNEQFF. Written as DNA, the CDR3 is TGTGCCAGCAGCTTAAATGGCGGGGTCTCCTACAATGAGCAGTTCTTC.

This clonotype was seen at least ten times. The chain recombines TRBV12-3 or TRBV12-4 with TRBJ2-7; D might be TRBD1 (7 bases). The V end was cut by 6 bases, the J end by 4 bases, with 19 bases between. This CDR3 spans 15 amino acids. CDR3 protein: CASRDRGTVGYEQYF. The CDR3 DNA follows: TGTGCCAGCAGGGACCGCGGGACAGTAGGGTACGAGCAGTACTTC.

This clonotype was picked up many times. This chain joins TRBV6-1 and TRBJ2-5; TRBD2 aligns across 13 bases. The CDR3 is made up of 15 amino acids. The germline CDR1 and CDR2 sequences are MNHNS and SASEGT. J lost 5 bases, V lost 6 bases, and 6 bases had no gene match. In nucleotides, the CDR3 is TGTGCCAGCAGAACTAGCGGGAGGGCCGAGGAGACCCAGTACTTC. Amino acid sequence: CASRTSGRAEETQYF.

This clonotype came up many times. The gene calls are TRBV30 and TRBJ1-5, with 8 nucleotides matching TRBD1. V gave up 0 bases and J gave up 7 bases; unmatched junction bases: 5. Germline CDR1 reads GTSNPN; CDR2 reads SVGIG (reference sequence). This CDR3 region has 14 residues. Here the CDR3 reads CAWSVQGVGQPQHF. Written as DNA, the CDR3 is TGTGCCTGGAGTGTACAGGGGGTTGGCCAGCCCCAGCATTTT. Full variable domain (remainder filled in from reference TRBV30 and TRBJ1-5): SQTIHQWPATLVQPVGSPLSLECTVEGTSNPNLYWYRQAAGRGLQLLFYSVGIGQISSEVPQNLSASRPQDRQFILSSKKLLLSDSGFYLCAWSVQGVGQPQHFGDGTRLSIL.

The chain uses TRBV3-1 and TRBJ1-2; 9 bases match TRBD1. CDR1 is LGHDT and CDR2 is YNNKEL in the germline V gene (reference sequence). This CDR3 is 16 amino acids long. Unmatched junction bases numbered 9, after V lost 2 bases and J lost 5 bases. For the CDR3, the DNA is TGTGCCAGCAGCCAAAGGACTGGGACAGGGCCGTATGGCTACACCTTC. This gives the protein CASSQRTGTGPYGYTF.

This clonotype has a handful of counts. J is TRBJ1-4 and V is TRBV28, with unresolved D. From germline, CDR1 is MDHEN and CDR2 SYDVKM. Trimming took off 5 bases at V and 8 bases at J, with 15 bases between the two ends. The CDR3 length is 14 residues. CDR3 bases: TGTGCCAGCAGTCTACTATCGGCCGCCGAAAAACTGTTTTTT. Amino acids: CASSLLSAAEKLFF.

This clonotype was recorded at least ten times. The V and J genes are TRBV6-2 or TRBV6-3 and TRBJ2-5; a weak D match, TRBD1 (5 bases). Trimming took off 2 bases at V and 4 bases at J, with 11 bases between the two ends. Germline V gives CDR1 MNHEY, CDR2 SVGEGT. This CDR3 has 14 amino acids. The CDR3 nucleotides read TGTGCCAGCAGTTACGAAGGGGCGACAGAGACCCAGTACTTC. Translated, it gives CASSYEGATETQYF.

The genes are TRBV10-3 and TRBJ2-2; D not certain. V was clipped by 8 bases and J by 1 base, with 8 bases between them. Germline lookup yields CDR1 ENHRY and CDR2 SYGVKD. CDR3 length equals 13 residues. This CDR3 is CAIVRQNTGELFF. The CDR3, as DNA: TGTGCCATCGTTCGGCAGAACACCGGGGAGCTGTTTTTT.

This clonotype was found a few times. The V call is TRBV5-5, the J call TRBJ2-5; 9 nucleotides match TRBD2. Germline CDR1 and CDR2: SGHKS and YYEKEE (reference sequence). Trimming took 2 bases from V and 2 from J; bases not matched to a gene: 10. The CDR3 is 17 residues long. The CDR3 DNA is TGTGCCAGCAGCTTTTACGGCGGGAGGGCCGTACAAGAGACCCAGTACTTC. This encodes CASSFYGGRAVQETQYF.

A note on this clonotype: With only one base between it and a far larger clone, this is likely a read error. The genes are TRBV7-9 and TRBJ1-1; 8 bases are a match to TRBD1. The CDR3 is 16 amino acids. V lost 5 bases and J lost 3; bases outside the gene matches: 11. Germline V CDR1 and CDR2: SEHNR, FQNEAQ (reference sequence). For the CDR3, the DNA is TGTGCCAGCAGCCAAACAGCCCCGGACAGGGACACTGAAGCTTTCTTT. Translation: CASSQTAPDRDTEAFF.

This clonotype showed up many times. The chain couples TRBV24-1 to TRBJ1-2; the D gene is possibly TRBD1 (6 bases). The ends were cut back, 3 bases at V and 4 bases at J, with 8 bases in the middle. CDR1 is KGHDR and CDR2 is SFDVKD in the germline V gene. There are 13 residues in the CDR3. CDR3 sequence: CATSDQDSYGYTF. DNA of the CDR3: TGTGCCACCAGTGATCAGGACAGCTATGGCTACACCTTC.

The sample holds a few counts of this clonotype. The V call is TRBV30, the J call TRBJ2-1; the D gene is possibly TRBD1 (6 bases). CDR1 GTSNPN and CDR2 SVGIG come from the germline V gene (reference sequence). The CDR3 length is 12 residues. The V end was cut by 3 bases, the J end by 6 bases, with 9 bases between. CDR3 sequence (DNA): TGTGCCTGGAGCCTGACAGGCAATGAGCAGTTCTTC. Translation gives CAWSLTGNEQFF.

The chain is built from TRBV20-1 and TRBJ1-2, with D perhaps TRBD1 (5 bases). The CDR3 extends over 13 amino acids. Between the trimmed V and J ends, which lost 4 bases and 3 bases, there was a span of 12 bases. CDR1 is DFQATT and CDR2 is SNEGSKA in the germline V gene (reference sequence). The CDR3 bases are TGCAGTGCTAATGACGGGGCGCACTATGGCTACACCTTC. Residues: CSANDGAHYGYTF.

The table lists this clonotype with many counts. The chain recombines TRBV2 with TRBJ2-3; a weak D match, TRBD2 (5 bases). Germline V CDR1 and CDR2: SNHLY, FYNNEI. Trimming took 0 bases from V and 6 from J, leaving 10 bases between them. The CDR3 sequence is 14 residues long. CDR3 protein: CASSEATRLDTQYF. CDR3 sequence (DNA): TGTGCCAGCAGTGAAGCTACTAGGTTGGATACGCAGTATTTT.

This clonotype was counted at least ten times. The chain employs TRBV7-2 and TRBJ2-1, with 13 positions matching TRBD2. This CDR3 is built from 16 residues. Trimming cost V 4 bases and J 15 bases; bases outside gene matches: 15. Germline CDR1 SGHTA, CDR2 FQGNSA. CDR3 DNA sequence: TGTGCCAGCAGCTCGTCCGGGACTAGCGGGATGTTCGGTCCGTTCTTC. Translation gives CASSSSGTSGMFGPFF. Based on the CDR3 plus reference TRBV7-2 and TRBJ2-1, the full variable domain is GAGVSQSPSNKVTEKGKDVELRCDPISGHTALYWYRQSLGQGLEFLIYFQGNSAPDKSGLPSDRFSAERTGGSVSTLTIQRTQQEDSAVYLCASSSSGTSGMFGPFFGPGTRLTVL.

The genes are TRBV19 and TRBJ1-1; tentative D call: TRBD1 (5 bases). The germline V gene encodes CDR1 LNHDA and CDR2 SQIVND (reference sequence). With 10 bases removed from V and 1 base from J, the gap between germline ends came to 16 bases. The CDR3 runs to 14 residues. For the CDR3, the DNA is TGTGCCACTCGATTGGGGGAAAGGAACACTGAAGCTTTCTTT. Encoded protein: CATRLGERNTEAFF. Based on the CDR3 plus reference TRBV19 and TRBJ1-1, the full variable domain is DGGITQSPKYLFRKEGQNVTLSCEQNLNHDAMYWYRQDPGQGLRLIYYSQIVNDFQKGDIAEGYSVSREKKESFPLTVTSAQKNPTAFYLCATRLGERNTEAFFGQGTRLTVV.

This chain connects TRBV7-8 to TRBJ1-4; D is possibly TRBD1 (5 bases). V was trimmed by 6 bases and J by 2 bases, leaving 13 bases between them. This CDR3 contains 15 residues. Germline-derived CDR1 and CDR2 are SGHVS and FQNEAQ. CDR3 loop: CASSPYGTTNEKLFF. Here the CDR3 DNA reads TGTGCCAGCAGTCCTTACGGGACCACTAATGAAAAACTGTTTTTT. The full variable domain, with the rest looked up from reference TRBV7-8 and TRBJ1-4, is GAGVSQSPRYKVAKRGQDVALRCDPISGHVSLFWYQQALGQGPEFLTYFQNEAQLDKSGLPSDRFFAERPEGSVSTLKIQRTQQEDSAVYLCASSPYGTTNEKLFFGSGTQLSVL.

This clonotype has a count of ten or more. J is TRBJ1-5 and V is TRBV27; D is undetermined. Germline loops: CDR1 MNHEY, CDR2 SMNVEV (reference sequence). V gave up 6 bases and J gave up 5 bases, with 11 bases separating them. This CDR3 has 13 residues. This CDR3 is CASSLSGDQPQHF. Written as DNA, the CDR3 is TGTGCCAGCAGCTTAAGCGGGGATCAGCCCCAGCATTTT.

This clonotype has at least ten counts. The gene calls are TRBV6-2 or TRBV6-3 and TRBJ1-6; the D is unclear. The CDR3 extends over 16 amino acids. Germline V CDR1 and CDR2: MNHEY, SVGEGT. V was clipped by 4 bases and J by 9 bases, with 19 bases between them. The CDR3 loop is CASSSVGRPNGSPLHF. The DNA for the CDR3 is TGTGCCAGCAGTTCCGTCGGCAGACCCAATGGTTCACCCCTCCACTTT.

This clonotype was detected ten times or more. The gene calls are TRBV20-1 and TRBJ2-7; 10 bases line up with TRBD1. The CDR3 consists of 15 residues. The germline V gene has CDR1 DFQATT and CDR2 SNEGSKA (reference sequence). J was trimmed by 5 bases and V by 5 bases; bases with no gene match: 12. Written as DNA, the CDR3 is TGCAGTGCTCCCTCCCCGGACAGGGGGGGGGACGAGCAGTACTTC. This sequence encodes CSAPSPDRGGDEQYF.

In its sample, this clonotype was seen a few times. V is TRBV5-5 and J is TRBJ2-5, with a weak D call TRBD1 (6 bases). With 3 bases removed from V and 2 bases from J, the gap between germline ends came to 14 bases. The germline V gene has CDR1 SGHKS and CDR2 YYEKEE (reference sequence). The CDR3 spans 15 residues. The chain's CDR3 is CASSSHWDNQETQYF. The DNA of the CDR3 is TGTGCCAGCAGCTCCCACTGGGACAATCAAGAGACCCAGTACTTC.